This T cell receptor (beta chain) was found in a study of Ad26.COV2.S vaccination and SARS-CoV-2 variants. A word on this clone: No antigen is known for it.

General study points: The breadth of spike-specific CD8+ and CD4+ T cell responses after vaccination was reportedly substantial. An underestimation of total T cell responses may have resulted from the TCR breadth and depth analyses. Ad26.COV2.S recipients had broader spike-specific TCRs (P = 0.0014).

Profiled with immunoSEQ multiplex PCR; TCRdb holds only in-frame clones, not every one. Of 440,000 or so clones in the sample, roughly 87% were seen once. The length of the CDR3 is 12 residues. Treatment of the sample: 15 to 20 received Ad26.COV2.S at low or high dose, single or two shots; five or six received placebo; per-sample allocation not given. At day 63 after the first vaccine or placebo injection, samples were drawn. Built on an Ad26 vector, the vaccine expressed Wuhan-strain SARS-CoV-2 spike. The receptor was derived from a person aged 18-65 years who received the Ad26.COV2.S COVID-19 vaccine or a placebo. The source was peripheral blood, collected in a trial of Ad26.COV2.S vaccine versus placebo. The chain employs TRBV21-1 and TRBJ2-5; TRBD2 is the table's D call and was not checked against the DNA. TRBV21-1 is recorded as a pseudogene. The CDR3 sequence: CASSPRQETQYF. DNA for the CDR3: TGTGCCAGCAGCCCTAGGCAAGAGACCCAGTACTTC.